These 16 T cell receptor beta chains originate from one sample sequenced in a study of T cell responses to AZD1222 COVID-19 vaccine. The repertoire was sequenced with immunoSEQ multiplex PCR; TCRdb's copy has only in-frame clones and lacks some. Of fewer than 150,000 clones in the sample, 85% to 95% were seen once. The sample here was peripheral blood, taken 28 days after the second AZD1222 dose. These receptors were collected from an adult who received the AZD1222 COVID-19 vaccine.

The chain recombines TRBV3-1 (or the pseudogene TRBV3-2) with TRBJ2-7, with D unresolved. CDR1 and CDR2 from the germline V gene are LGHDT and YNNKEL (reference sequence). This CDR3 region has 15 residues. V was pared by 3 bases and J by 1 base, with 13 bases between. The CDR3 reads CASSHGVDGSYEQYF. In nucleotides, the CDR3 is TGTGCCAGCAGCCATGGGGTAGACGGATCCTACGAGCAGTACTTC.

The chain couples TRBV4-1 to TRBJ2-1, with D perhaps matching TRBD2 (7 bases). The CDR3 is made up of 18 amino acids. The germline V gene has CDR1 MGHRA and CDR2 YSYEKL. Trimming removed 3 bases at V and 9 bases at J, with 27 bases between. In nucleotides, the CDR3 is TGCGCCAGCAGCCAGGTCCCGGAAGGGGGGGGCCCATTGGGTGAGCAGTTCTTC. Encoded protein: CASSQVPEGGGPLGEQFF.

The gene calls are TRBV7-2 and TRBJ2-2; D gene uncertain. V shed 5 bases and J shed 1 base, with 8 bases lying between them. The CDR3 consists of 14 residues. In germline, CDR1 is SGHTA, CDR2 FQGNSA. The CDR3 loop reads CASSLGWNTGELFF. The CDR3 DNA is TGTGCCAGCAGCCTTGGCTGGAACACCGGGGAGCTGTTTTTT. The whole variable domain, remainder taken from reference TRBV7-2 and TRBJ2-2, is GAGVSQSPSNKVTEKGKDVELRCDPISGHTALYWYRQSLGQGLEFLIYFQGNSAPDKSGLPSDRFSAERTGGSVSTLTIQRTQQEDSAVYLCASSLGWNTGELFFGEGSRLTVL.

The rearrangement uses TRBV5-3 and TRBJ1-1; possible D gene TRBD1, 5 bases. TRBV5-3 has ORF status, its function being uncertain. This CDR3 comprises 15 residues. Trimming shortened V by 6 bases and J by 5 bases, and 20 bases separated the two germline ends. The CDR3 here is CARTLIEGRKTEAFF. The CDR3 nucleotides read TGTGCCAGAACCCTTATAGAGGGGAGGAAAACTGAAGCTTTCTTT.

CDR3 coding DNA: TGTGCCAGCAGGATGGGACAGGAGGAGGACAATGAGCAGTTCTTC. Its protein is CASRMGQEEDNEQFF. This chain links TRBV6-5 with TRBJ2-1; 8 bases match TRBD1. Germline lookup yields CDR1 MNHEY and CDR2 SVGAGI. Unmatched junction bases numbered 9, after V lost 6 bases and J lost 5 bases. The CDR3 is 15 residues long.

The chain links TRBV7-2 to TRBJ1-1; D is unresolved. The V gene's germline CDR1 is SGHTA and CDR2 FQGNSA. This CDR3 region has 13 residues. V was trimmed by 1 base and J by 3 bases, leaving 6 bases between them. The CDR3, as DNA: TGTGCCAGCAGCTTAGGGCGGTACACTGAAGCTTTCTTT. Translating it yields CASSLGRYTEAFF.

The V call is TRBV28, the J call TRBJ2-5; 12 nucleotides line up with TRBD2. In germline, CDR1 is MDHEN, CDR2 SYDVKM. The CDR3 covers 15 residues. V gave up 3 bases and J gave up 5 bases; unmatched junction bases: 4. CDR3 in amino acids: CASSLASGGAETQYF. The CDR3 DNA is TGTGCCAGCAGTTTGGCTAGCGGGGGGGCCGAGACCCAGTACTTC.

The chain has TRBV19 and TRBJ2-7; 7 positions agree with TRBD2. CDR3 size: 15 residues. V shed 3 bases, J shed 0 bases, and the junction held 5 bases outside the gene matches. CDR1 is LNHDA, CDR2 SQIVND, per germline (reference sequence). DNA for the CDR3: TGTGCCAGTAGTATTTGGCGGGAGACCTCCTACGAGCAGTACTTC. Residues: CASSIWRETSYEQYF.

The chain links TRBV9 to TRBJ1-1; no reliable D call. The ends were cut back, 2 bases at V and 2 bases at J, with 10 bases in the middle. There are 14 residues in the CDR3. From germline, CDR1 is SGDLS and CDR2 YYNGEE. The CDR3 sequence: CASSVSGGNTEAFF. In DNA form, the CDR3 reads TGTGCCAGCAGCGTGTCAGGTGGAAACACTGAAGCTTTCTTT.

This chain uses TRBV4-1 with TRBJ2-1; D is unresolved. Germline assignment: CDR1 MGHRA and CDR2 YSYEKL. Trimming took off 0 bases at V and 1 base at J, with 10 bases between the two ends. The CDR3 has 16 amino acids. CDR3: CASSQERAVSYNEQFF. The CDR3 DNA reads as TGCGCCAGCAGCCAAGAGCGCGCAGTTTCCTACAATGAGCAGTTCTTC.

This clone showed up just a few times. This sequence joins TRBV27 and TRBJ1-1, with D maybe TRBD1 (5 bases). Between the trimmed V and J ends, which lost 3 bases and 0 bases, there was a span of 11 bases. The CDR3 is 15 residues long. CDR1 MNHEY and CDR2 SMNVEV come from the germline V gene (reference sequence). Here the CDR3 DNA reads TGTGCCAGCAGTTTCGGGGGGGACCTGAACACTGAAGCTTTCTTT. Its translation is CASSFGGDLNTEAFF.

J is TRBJ2-2 and V is TRBV6-1; 9 bases align to TRBD1. CDR3 length equals 15 residues. CDR1 is MNHNS, CDR2 SASEGT, per germline. The junction had 0 bases not matched to a gene; V was cut back by 1 base and J by 3 bases. CDR3 sequence reads: CASSEGDRDTGELFF. CDR3 bases: TGTGCCAGCAGTGAAGGGGACAGGGACACCGGGGAGCTGTTTTTT.

The chain carries TRBV14 and TRBJ1-1, with TRBD1 identical over 7 bases. Germline lookup yields CDR1 SGHDN and CDR2 FVKESK. With V trimmed by 8 bases and J by 4 bases, 10 bases remained unmatched. The CDR3 consists of 14 residues. The chain's CDR3 is CASLKTGSGTEAFF. The CDR3 coding sequence is TGTGCCAGCTTAAAGACAGGGTCGGGCACTGAAGCTTTCTTT.

J is TRBJ1-5 and V is TRBV2; D gene unclear. This CDR3 is built from 16 residues. The germline V gene has CDR1 SNHLY and CDR2 FYNNEI. Trimming took 7 bases from V and 2 from J, leaving 18 bases between them. The CDR3 sequence: CASTPDRPMGNQPQHF. As DNA, the CDR3 is TGTGCCAGCACCCCGGATCGGCCCATGGGCAATCAGCCCCAGCATTTT.

This clone was detected once. The chain recombines TRBV4-1 with TRBJ2-2; D may match TRBD1 or TRBD2 (5 bases each). Germline V CDR1 and CDR2: MGHRA, YSYEKL. The CDR3 contains 15 residues. The ends were cut back, 3 bases at V and 2 bases at J, with 10 bases in the middle. The CDR3 loop is CASSHKGPNTGELFF. Written as DNA, the CDR3 is TGCGCCAGCAGCCATAAGGGACCCAACACCGGGGAGCTGTTTTTT.

The chain uses TRBV9 and TRBJ1-2; tentatively, D is TRBD1 (6 bases). V gave up 4 bases and J gave up 4 bases, with 20 bases separating them. Germline V gene data show CDR1 as SGDLS and CDR2 as YYNGEE. The CDR3 totals 16 residues. The CDR3 bases are TGTGCCAGCAGCATTAGAGGGGGGGAAGAGTTCTATGGCTACACCTTC. This codes for CASSIRGGEEFYGYTF.